This T cell receptor beta chain is drawn from a study of blood T cell repertoires in COVID-19. Study in general: Samples taken during acute and convalescent COVID-19 were collected in the United States, Italy and Spain.

Only in-frame clones appear in the TCRdb table, and some are missing; sequencing was by immunoSEQ multiplex PCR. The sample records some 80,000 clones, about 88% being singletons. V shed 4 bases and J shed 7 bases, with 13 bases lying between them. Germline assignment: CDR1 SGHAT and CDR2 FQNNGV. This CDR3 comprises 13 residues. The TCR comes from a man aged 60 to 75 with COVID-19, enrolled during active disease. This rearrangement joins TRBV11-2 to TRBJ1-2, with no clear D. Source material: peripheral blood. The CDR3 is CASSSGRFGGYTF. The CDR3 coding sequence is TGTGCCAGCAGCTCTGGGAGGTTTGGTGGCTACACCTTC.